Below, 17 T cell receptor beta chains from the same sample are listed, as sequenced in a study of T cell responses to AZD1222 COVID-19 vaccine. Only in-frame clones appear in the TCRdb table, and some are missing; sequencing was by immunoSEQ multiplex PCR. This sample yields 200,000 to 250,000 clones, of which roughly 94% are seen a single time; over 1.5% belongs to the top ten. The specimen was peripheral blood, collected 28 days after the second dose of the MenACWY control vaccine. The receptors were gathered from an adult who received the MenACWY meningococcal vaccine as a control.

As DNA, the CDR3 is TGTGCCAGCAGTTACGCACCGGGGGGGGGTACCGAGCAGTACTTC. This sequence encodes CASSYAPGGGTEQYF. The rearrangement links TRBV6-5 to TRBJ2-7; 8 bases are a match to TRBD2. The V segment lost 2 bases and the J segment 6 bases; nucleotides outside the gene matches: 9. The CDR3 has 15 amino acids. CDR1 is MNHEY, CDR2 SVGAGI, per germline.

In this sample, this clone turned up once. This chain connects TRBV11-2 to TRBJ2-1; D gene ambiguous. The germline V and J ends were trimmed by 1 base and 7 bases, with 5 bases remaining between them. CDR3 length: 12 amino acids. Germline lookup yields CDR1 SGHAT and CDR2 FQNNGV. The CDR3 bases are TGTGCCAGCAGCTTAGTAGGAAATGAGCAGTTCTTC. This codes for CASSLVGNEQFF.

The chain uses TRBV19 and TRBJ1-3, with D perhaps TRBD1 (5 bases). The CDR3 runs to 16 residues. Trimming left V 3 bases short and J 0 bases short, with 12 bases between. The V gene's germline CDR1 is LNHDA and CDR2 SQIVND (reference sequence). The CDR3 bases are TGTGCCAGTAGTATCTTCGGGACGGGCTCTGGAAACACCATATATTTT. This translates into CASSIFGTGSGNTIYF.

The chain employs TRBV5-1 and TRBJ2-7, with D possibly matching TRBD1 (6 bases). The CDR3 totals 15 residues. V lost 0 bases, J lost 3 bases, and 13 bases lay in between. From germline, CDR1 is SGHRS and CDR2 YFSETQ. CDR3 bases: TGCGCCAGCAGCTTGGGCCAGGGGCAAAACTACGAGCAGTACTTC. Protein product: CASSLGQGQNYEQYF. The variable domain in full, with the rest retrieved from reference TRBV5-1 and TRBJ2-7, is KAGVTQTPRYLIKTRGQQVTLSCSPISGHRSVSWYQQTPGQGLQFLFEYFSETQRNKGNFPGRFSGRQFSNSRSEMNVSTLELGDSALYLCASSLGQGQNYEQYFGPGTRLTVT.

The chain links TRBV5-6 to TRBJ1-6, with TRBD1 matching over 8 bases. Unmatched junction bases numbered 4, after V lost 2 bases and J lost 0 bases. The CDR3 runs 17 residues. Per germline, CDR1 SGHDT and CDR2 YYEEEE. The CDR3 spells CASSFRGLSSYNSPLHF. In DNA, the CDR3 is TGTGCCAGCAGCTTCAGGGGGCTTAGCTCCTATAATTCACCCCTCCACTTT.

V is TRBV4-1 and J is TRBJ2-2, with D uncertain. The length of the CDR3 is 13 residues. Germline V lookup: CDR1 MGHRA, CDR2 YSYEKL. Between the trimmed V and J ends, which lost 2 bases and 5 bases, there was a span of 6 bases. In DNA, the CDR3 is TGCGCCAGCAGCCAACATGGGACCGGGGAGCTGTTTTTT. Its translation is CASSQHGTGELFF.

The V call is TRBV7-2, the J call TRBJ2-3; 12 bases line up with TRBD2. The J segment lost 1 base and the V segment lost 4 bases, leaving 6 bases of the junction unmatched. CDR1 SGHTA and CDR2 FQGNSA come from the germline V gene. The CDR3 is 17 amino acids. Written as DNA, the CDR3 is TGTGCCAGCAGCTCCCCGCGACTAGCGGGGGGCACAGATACGCAGTATTTT. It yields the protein CASSSPRLAGGTDTQYF.

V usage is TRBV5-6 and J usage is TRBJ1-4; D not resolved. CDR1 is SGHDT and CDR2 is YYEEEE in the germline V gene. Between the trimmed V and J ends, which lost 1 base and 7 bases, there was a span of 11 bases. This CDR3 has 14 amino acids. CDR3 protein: CASSLWGGGEKLFF. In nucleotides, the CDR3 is TGTGCCAGCAGCTTGTGGGGAGGAGGTGAAAAACTGTTTTTT.

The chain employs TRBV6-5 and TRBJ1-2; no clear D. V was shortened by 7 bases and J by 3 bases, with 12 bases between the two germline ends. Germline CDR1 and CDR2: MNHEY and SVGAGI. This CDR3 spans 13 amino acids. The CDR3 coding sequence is TGTGCCAGCACTCCGGGCCGGGACTATGGCTACACCTTC. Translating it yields CASTPGRDYGYTF.

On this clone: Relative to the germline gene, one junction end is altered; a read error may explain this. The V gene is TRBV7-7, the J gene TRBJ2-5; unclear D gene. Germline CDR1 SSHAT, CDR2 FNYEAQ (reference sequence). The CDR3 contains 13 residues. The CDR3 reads CASSLIRQETQYF. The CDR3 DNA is TGTGCTAGCAGCTTAATCAGGCAAGAGACCCAGTACTTC.

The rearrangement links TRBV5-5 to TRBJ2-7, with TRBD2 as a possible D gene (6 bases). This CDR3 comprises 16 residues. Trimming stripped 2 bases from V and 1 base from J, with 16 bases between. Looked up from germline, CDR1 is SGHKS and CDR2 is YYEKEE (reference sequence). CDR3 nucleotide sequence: TGTGCCAGCAGCTTTGATCCAGACGGGACTTCCTACGAGCAGTACTTC. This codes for CASSFDPDGTSYEQYF.

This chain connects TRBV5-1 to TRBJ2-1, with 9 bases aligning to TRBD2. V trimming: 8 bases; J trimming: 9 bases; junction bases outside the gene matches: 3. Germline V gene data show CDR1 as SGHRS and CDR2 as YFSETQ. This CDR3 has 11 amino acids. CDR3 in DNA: TGCGCCAGTAATAGCGGGGGTGAGCAGTTCTTC. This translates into CASNSGGEQFF. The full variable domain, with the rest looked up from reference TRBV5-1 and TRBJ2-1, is KAGVTQTPRYLIKTRGQQVTLSCSPISGHRSVSWYQQTPGQGLQFLFEYFSETQRNKGNFPGRFSGRQFSNSRSEMNVSTLELGDSALYLCASNSGGEQFFGPGTRLTVL.

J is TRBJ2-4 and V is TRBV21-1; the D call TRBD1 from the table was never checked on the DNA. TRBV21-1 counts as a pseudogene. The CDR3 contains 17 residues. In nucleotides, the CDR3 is TGTGCCAGCAGAGGGGACACCAGGGGGCTGGCCAAAAACATTCAGTACTTC. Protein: CASRGDTRGLAKNIQYF.

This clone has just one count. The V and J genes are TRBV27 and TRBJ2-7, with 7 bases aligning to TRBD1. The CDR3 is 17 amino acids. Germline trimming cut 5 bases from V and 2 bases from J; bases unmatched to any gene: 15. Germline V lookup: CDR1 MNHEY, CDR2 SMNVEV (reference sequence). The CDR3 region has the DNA TGTGCCAGCAGTCTCACCGCCGGAGACAGGGAGCCCTACGAGCAGTACTTC. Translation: CASSLTAGDREPYEQYF.

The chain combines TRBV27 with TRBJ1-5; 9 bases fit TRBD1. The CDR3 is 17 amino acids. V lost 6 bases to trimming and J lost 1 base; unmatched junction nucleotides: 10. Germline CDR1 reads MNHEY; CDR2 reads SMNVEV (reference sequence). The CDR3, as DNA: TGTGCCAGCAGACGCGGACAGGGGAGGGGGAGCAATCAGCCCCAGCATTTT. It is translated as CASRRGQGRGSNQPQHF.

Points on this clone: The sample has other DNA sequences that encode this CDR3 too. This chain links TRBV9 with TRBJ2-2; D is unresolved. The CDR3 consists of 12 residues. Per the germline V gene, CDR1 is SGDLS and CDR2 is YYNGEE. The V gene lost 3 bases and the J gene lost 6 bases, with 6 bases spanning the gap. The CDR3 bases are TGTGCCAGCAGCGAAGGCTCCGGGGAGCTGTTTTTT. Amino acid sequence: CASSEGSGELFF.

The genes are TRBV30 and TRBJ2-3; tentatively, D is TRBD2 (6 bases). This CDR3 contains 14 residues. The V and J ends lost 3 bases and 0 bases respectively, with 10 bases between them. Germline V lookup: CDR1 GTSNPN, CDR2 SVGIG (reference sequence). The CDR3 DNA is TGTGCCTGGAGCGTCGGGACTAGCACAGATACGCAGTATTTT. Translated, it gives CAWSVGTSTDTQYF. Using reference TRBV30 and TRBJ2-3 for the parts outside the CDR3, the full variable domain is SQTIHQWPATLVQPVGSPLSLECTVEGTSNPNLYWYRQAAGRGLQLLFYSVGIGQISSEVPQNLSASRPQDRQFILSSKKLLLSDSGFYLCAWSVGTSTDTQYFGPGTRLTVL.